This T cell receptor beta chain comes out of a study of shared clonotypes between healthy human individuals. In germline, CDR1 is SGHDT, CDR2 YYEEEE. The CDR3 is 16 residues long. Trimming pared 3 bases from V and 4 bases from J, leaving 17 bases between. Profiling relied on immunoSEQ multiplex PCR, and the TCRdb table lists in-frame clones only, not all of them. The data contain roughly 2.6 million clones, approximately 92% of them singletons. Notes on this clone: No antigen is known for it.

General study points: Limitation of the genetic and exposure-history diversity represented came from the few donors. Non-shared clonotypes showed lower generation probabilities than clonotypes common to all four donors.

Sequencing was performed on naive CD4+ T cells sorted from blood. Subset given: CD45RA+ positively selected. The genes are TRBV5-6 and TRBJ2-1; either TRBD1 or TRBD2 may supply D (5 bases each). The receptor comes from a man aged 18 to 30 in good health. In nucleotides, the CDR3 is TGTGCCAGCAGCTCCGACTGGGGGTCGGCTTACAATGAGCAGTTCTTC. It encodes CASSSDWGSAYNEQFF.